What follows are 17 T cell receptor beta chains derived from one specimen sequenced in a study of T cells in Graves' hyperthyroidism and ophthalmopathy. TCR beta CDR3 sequences were amplified from RNA transcripts. HTBI primers drove first-round RT-PCR of the TCR CDR3. TCRdb processed the multiplex PCR reads anew with MiXCR; each CDR3 protein has one entry. The profile shows some 440,000 distinct CDR3 sequences, approximately 15% of them singletons. Sequencing used blood. Every receptor here comes from a woman between 18 and 30 years old with Graves' hyperthyroidism.

This clonotype was seen more than once but under ten times. The chain has TRBV7-9 and TRBJ2-2; D is perhaps TRBD1 (5 bases). Germline V gene sequence: CDR1 SEHNR, CDR2 FQNEAQ (reference sequence). Trimming took off 8 bases at V and 0 bases at J, with 10 bases between the two ends. This CDR3 is 14 amino acids long. The CDR3 DNA reads TGTGCCAGCCACCCCAGGGCGAACACCGGGGAGCTGTTTTTT. As protein: CASHPRANTGELFF.

This clonotype occurred a few times. The chain is built from TRBV28 and TRBJ1-2; D gene uncertain. The V and J ends lost 6 bases and 3 bases respectively, with 11 bases between them. CDR1 and CDR2 from the germline V gene are MDHEN and SYDVKM. The CDR3 has 13 residues. CDR3 region: CASSLKVHYGYTF. The CDR3 DNA follows: TGTGCCAGCAGCCTGAAAGTGCACTATGGCTACACCTTC.

This clonotype was detected a few times. V gene TRBV7-8 combines with J gene TRBJ2-7; 7 positions agree with TRBD1. Trimming at V came to 5 bases and at J to 4 bases, leaving 5 bases not matched to a gene. Germline V gene data show CDR1 as SGHVS and CDR2 as FQNEAQ. This CDR3 spans 13 amino acids. This CDR3 is CASSPGQFYEQYF. CDR3 nucleotide sequence: TGTGCCAGCAGCCCGGGACAGTTTTACGAGCAGTACTTC.

This clonotype was seen ten or more times. The chain joins TRBV7-8 to TRBJ2-5, with TRBD2 matching over 10 bases. The V gene end was trimmed by 5 bases and the J gene end by 2 bases; junction bases not matched to a gene: 17. The germline V gene encodes CDR1 SGHVS and CDR2 FQNEAQ. CDR3 size: 19 residues. The CDR3 nucleotides are TGTGCCAGCAGCCTCGAGCTCGGGCTAGCGGGAGTGGAACAAGAGACCCAGTACTTC. Translated, it gives CASSLELGLAGVEQETQYF.

This clonotype has at least ten counts. The J gene is TRBJ2-7, the V gene TRBV28; D possibly corresponds to TRBD1 (6 bases). This CDR3 contains 11 residues. The germline V and J ends were trimmed by 5 bases and 7 bases, with 9 bases remaining between them. Germline V gene data show CDR1 as MDHEN and CDR2 as SYDVKM. The CDR3 DNA sequence: TGTGCCAGCAGTGGGGGCAGTGAGCAGTACTTC. Its translation is CASSGGSEQYF.

The chain recombines TRBV29-1 with TRBJ2-3; TRBD2 aligns across 11 bases. CDR1 and CDR2 from the germline V gene are SQVTM and ANQGSEA. Losses at the gene ends were 6 bases for V and 3 bases for J; bases not matched to a gene: 2. This CDR3 spans 13 amino acids. The CDR3 sequence is CSVGLADTDTQYF. The DNA of the CDR3 is TGCAGCGTGGGACTAGCGGATACAGATACGCAGTATTTT.

In this sample, this clonotype turned up many times. V usage is TRBV28 and J usage is TRBJ2-6; D not resolved. The germline V gene has CDR1 MDHEN and CDR2 SYDVKM. CDR3 length: 16 amino acids. Trimming took off 2 bases at V and 1 base at J, with 9 bases between the two ends. The CDR3 nucleotides read TGTGCCAGCAGTTTAGTACAGCAGTCTGGGGCCAACGTCCTGACTTTC. Translating gives CASSLVQQSGANVLTF. The variable domain in full, with the rest retrieved from reference TRBV28 and TRBJ2-6, is DVKVTQSSRYLVKRTGEKVFLECVQDMDHENMFWYRQDPGLGLRLIYFSYDVKMKEKGDIPEGYSVSREKKERFSLILESASTNQTSMYLCASSLVQQSGANVLTFGAGSRLTVL.

This clonotype was recorded at least ten times. The chain links TRBV5-6 to TRBJ2-7; 7 bases are shared with TRBD1. The CDR3 totals 14 residues. After removal of 0 bases from V and 3 bases from J, the junction contained 3 bases not matched to a gene. The germline CDR1 and CDR2 sequences are SGHDT and YYEEEE. This CDR3 is CASSLGDSYYEQYF. In nucleotides, the CDR3 is TGTGCCAGCAGCTTGGGGGACAGCTACTACGAGCAGTACTTC.

This clonotype appeared a few times. The rearrangement links TRBV10-3 to TRBJ2-5; 9 nucleotides line up with TRBD2. The CDR3 has 18 residues. Trimming cost V 8 bases and J 5 bases; bases outside gene matches: 21. Germline assignment: CDR1 ENHRY and CDR2 SYGVKD. CDR3 amino acids: CAIGISMLVAGDWETQYF. In nucleotides, the CDR3 is TGTGCCATCGGGATTTCAATGCTAGTAGCGGGAGATTGGGAGACCCAGTACTTC.

This clonotype was detected a few times. This chain uses TRBV18 with TRBJ2-5; 12 positions match TRBD2. The germline CDR1 and CDR2 sequences are KGHSH and LQKENI. This CDR3 is 16 amino acids long. V gave up 8 bases and J gave up 5 bases; unmatched junction bases: 12. The CDR3 protein is CASTSSGRASLETQYF. The CDR3 region has the DNA TGTGCCAGCACCTCTAGCGGGAGGGCCTCGTTGGAGACCCAGTACTTC.

This clonotype was seen many times. The CDR3 does not close with the conserved phenylalanine or tryptophan, likely indicating a read error. V gene TRBV12-3 or TRBV12-4 combines with J gene TRBJ1-1; no firm D call. Trimming took 1 base from V and 3 from J, leaving 6 bases between them. The CDR3 runs to 13 residues. Here the CDR3 DNA reads TGTGCCAGCAGTTTAGGGACGCACACTGAAGCTTTCCTT. This codes for CASSLGTHTEAFL.

This clonotype appeared a few times. The chain combines TRBV11-1 with TRBJ2-4, with D maybe TRBD2 (5 bases). V dropped 3 bases and J dropped 1 base, with 25 bases sitting between them. The CDR3 sequence is 20 residues long. Looked up from germline, CDR1 is SGHAT and CDR2 is FQDESV (reference sequence). The CDR3 region is CASSLFGQRTEGNAKNIQYF. Here the CDR3 DNA reads TGTGCCAGCAGCTTGTTTGGCCAGCGCACAGAGGGTAACGCCAAAAACATTCAGTACTTC.

This clonotype was observed a few times. J is TRBJ2-1 and V is TRBV20-1; 10 positions agree with TRBD2. Germline V CDR1 and CDR2: DFQATT, SNEGSKA (reference sequence). The J segment lost 3 bases and the V segment lost 4 bases, leaving 9 bases of the junction unmatched. CDR3 length: 16 residues. The chain's CDR3 is CSAKAGGPSRYNEQFF. The CDR3 DNA follows: TGCAGTGCTAAAGCGGGGGGGCCATCACGCTACAATGAGCAGTTCTTC.

The sample holds many counts of this clonotype. The chain carries TRBV18 and TRBJ1-1, with D uncertain. This CDR3 spans 15 amino acids. The germline V gene has CDR1 KGHSH and CDR2 LQKENI. V lost 3 bases, J lost 4 bases, and 15 bases lay in between. The CDR3 DNA follows: TGTGCCAGCTCACCCTCGGTCGGGAGAGGCACTGAAGCTTTCTTT. Translation gives CASSPSVGRGTEAFF.

This clonotype was seen a handful of times. The chain uses TRBV28 and TRBJ2-5; the match to TRBD2 covers 10 bases. CDR3 length equals 18 residues. Germline lookup yields CDR1 MDHEN and CDR2 SYDVKM. The ends lost 3 bases at V and 5 bases at J; junction bases unmatched: 15. The CDR3, as DNA: TGTGCCAGCAGTTTTCCCCTATCTCTAGCGGGAGTAACGGAGACCCAGTACTTC. As protein: CASSFPLSLAGVTETQYF.

Only a few counts were recorded for this clonotype. The CDR3 sequence is CASSRVGGNTEAFF. CDR3 DNA sequence: TGCGCCAGCAGCCGAGTCGGGGGAAACACTGAAGCTTTCTTT. The rearrangement joins TRBV4-3 to TRBJ1-1, with a tentative D call TRBD1 (5 bases). The CDR3 is 14 amino acids. Germline V gene lookup returns CDR1 LGHNA and CDR2 YSLEER. Trimming took off 4 bases at V and 2 bases at J, with 11 bases between the two ends.

This clonotype was seen at least ten times. The V and J genes are TRBV7-9 and TRBJ1-1; D is unclear. This CDR3 comprises 15 residues. Germline V CDR1 and CDR2: SEHNR, FQNEAQ (reference sequence). V was pared by 0 bases and J by 10 bases, with 18 bases between. The CDR3 nucleotides read TGTGCCAGCAGCTTAGCCTTGGAGGAGGGCAGATCAGCTTTCTTT. Protein sequence: CASSLALEEGRSAFF.